This T cell receptor beta chain emerged from a study of blood T cell repertoires in COVID-19 (dated by TCRdb to 2020 to 2022). Regarding the study in general: The collaborator samples originated in the United States, Italy and Spain and spanned the acute and convalescent phases of COVID-19. The repertoires were made available in a free public database intended to serve as a resource for research on the immune response to SARS-CoV-2. The material from the prospective study consisted of cDNA or gDNA derived from T cells, B-cell-depleted T cells, or PBMCs. Deeply sampled blood TCRbeta repertoires from subjects exposed to, actively infected with, or recovered from COVID-19 were included in the dataset. Samples came from the ongoing ImmuneRACE study (first 160 participants) plus 1,254 subjects from 6 global collaborators. Where available, HLA class I and class II types were obtained from metadata supplied by the sample provider rather than from assay-based typing. Nearly every sample came with metadata listing a de-identified subject ID, COVID-19 status, age in years and sex. Study-wide conclusions, independent of this receptor: How much clinical and demographic metadata was included differed by source and by participant, and the metadata was provided uncurated.

Measured from the cysteine to the phenylalanine, the CDR3 is 14 residues long. The kept DNA is CDR3 alone, 42 bases in frame from the first base. Looking up the germline V gene yields CDR1 MNHEY and CDR2 SVGAGI. V is trimmed back by 6 bases and J by 2 bases, and the junction contains 5 bases that no gene match accounts for. The immunoSEQ Assay, a bias-controlled multiplex PCR, was used to amplify TCRbeta CDR3 regions from genomic DNA. The published analysis was carried out like this. The number of nucleated cells in each sample was estimated from the amplification of reference gene primers within the assay. To quantify the absolute abundance of each unique TCRbeta CDR3 rearrangement, sequence reads were collapsed and filtered. For each sample, productive Simpson clonality was calculated as the square root of Simpson's diversity index over productive rearrangements. TCRdb took over this immuneACCESS table, retaining in-frame rearrangements with V and J assigned. Such tables are incomplete; in checked studies, under half of the missing clones stem from an unresolved V gene, and the remainder is unexplained. V and J calls and clone size are as listed in that table; D and trimming were resolved from the DNA. The sample table holds about 200,000 clones, of which around 82% were seen once. 6.5% to 8.5% of the sample is taken by the ten largest.

Concerning this clone itself: Its target antigen remains unknown. No clone much larger than this one lies a single base away; base qualities are absent.

Participants in the prospective study were enrolled through a virtual design, were aged roughly 18 to 90 years, and lived in roughly 26 United States geographic areas. In the prospective study, cohorts were assigned on the basis of participant-reported clinical history obtained from a screening survey and a study questionnaire. Each participant in the prospective study had whole blood, serum and a nasopharyngeal or oropharyngeal swab collected by mobile phlebotomists. Over an approximately 2-month period, participants in the prospective study had the option of providing additional blood draws and questionnaires. Blood samples from the prospective study were shipped frozen or at room temperature prior to DNA extraction.

The receptor was derived from a woman aged 40 to 55 with acute COVID-19. The specimen was PBMCs or T cells enriched from blood (not recorded which). Recombination linked TRBV6-5 to TRBJ1-1; TRBD1 fits 8 bases in the junction. The nucleotide sequence reads as follows: TGTGCCAGCAGACAGGGGGGGGGTAACACTGAAGCTTTCTTT. Translated, it gives CASRQGGGNTEAFF.